This TCR beta chain originates from a study of blood T cells in healthy people across ages. The CDR3 totals 15 residues. From germline, CDR1 is LGHNA and CDR2 YSLEER. Unmatched junction bases numbered 6, after V lost 0 bases and J lost 7 bases. Sample donors were healthy Caucasian individuals that came from Russia, aged 6 to 90. Per sample, extraction of total RNA gave at least 5 micrograms in every case. Primers used in a second PCR of roughly 7 to 11 cycles were a sample-barcoded 5' primer and a J-beta primer mix. Each TCR beta cDNA got a 12-nucleotide random molecular identifier. The yield of each sample was at least 2.5 million CDR3-containing paired-end reads. TCRdb re-analysed the 5' RACE reads in MiXCR, keeping a single row per CDR3 protein. The sample includes 1.5 million to 2 million distinct CDR3 sequences, about 49% seen only once; the top ten take about 2.1%.

This chain joins TRBV4-3 and TRBJ1-2; 9 nucleotides agree with TRBD1. Sequenced material: blood. The clonotype comes from a middle-aged woman in good health. CDR3 region: CASSQEGDRVGGYTF. CDR3 coding DNA: TGCGCCAGCAGCCAAGAAGGGGACAGGGTGGGTGGCTACACCTTC.